These 26 T cell receptor beta chains originate from one sample sequenced in a study of cytomegalovirus exposure and HLA in healthy donors. Use of 60 Vbeta and 13 Jbeta primers characterized the PCR. Here immunoSEQ multiplex PCR was the method, and the copy in TCRdb shows in-frame clones only, minus some. The profile shows about 150,000 clones, about 8.9% of them singletons. What was sequenced was PBMCs. These receptors were collected from a man in his fifties or sixties in good health and CMV-seronegative.

This chain links TRBV13 with TRBJ2-3, with 7 bases that match TRBD1. Per germline, CDR1 PRHDT and CDR2 FYEKMQ (reference sequence). Losses at the gene ends were 2 bases for V and 2 bases for J; bases not matched to a gene: 7. The CDR3 loop spans 16 amino acids. The CDR3 DNA reads TGTGCCAGCAGCTTAAGGGGACAGAGGGTCACAGATACGCAGTATTTT. Amino acid sequence: CASSLRGQRVTDTQYF. The complete variable domain, with remaining parts taken from reference TRBV13 and TRBJ2-3, reads AAGVIQSPRHLIKEKRETATLKCYPIPRHDTVYWYQQGPGQDPQFLISFYEKMQSDKGSIPDRFSAQQFSDYHSELNMSSLELGDSALYFCASSLRGQRVTDTQYFGPGTRLTVL.

The chain combines TRBV11-2 with TRBJ1-6, with D perhaps TRBD1 (6 bases). CDR1 and CDR2 from the germline V gene are SGHAT and FQNNGV. The CDR3 covers 16 residues. Between the trimmed V and J ends, which lost 5 bases and 6 bases, there was a span of 17 bases. The chain's CDR3 is CASSENPTGVNSPLHF. The DNA of the CDR3 is TGTGCCAGCAGCGAGAACCCGACAGGAGTTAATTCACCCCTCCACTTT.

The chain joins TRBV7-9 to TRBJ2-3, with TRBD2 matching over 7 bases. Per germline, CDR1 SEHNR and CDR2 FQNEAQ (reference sequence). The CDR3 contains 15 residues. Trimming took 6 bases from V and 0 from J; bases not matched to a gene: 6. As DNA, the CDR3 is TGTGCCAGCAGTTGGGCTAGCGGTAGCACAGATACGCAGTATTTT. It codes for CASSWASGSTDTQYF.

The table lists this clone with a count of one. The rearrangement links TRBV7-2 to TRBJ2-1; 7 bases fit TRBD1. The CDR3 consists of 12 residues. CDR1 is SGHTA and CDR2 is FQGNSA in the germline V gene. The V and J ends lost 4 bases and 8 bases, in that order; junction bases with no gene match: 2. DNA of the CDR3: TGTGCCAGCAGCTCACAGGGGTATGAGCAGTTCTTC. It is translated as CASSSQGYEQFF. The full variable domain, in which reference TRBV7-2 and TRBJ2-1 provide the parts outside the CDR3, is GAGVSQSPSNKVTEKGKDVELRCDPISGHTALYWYRQSLGQGLEFLIYFQGNSAPDKSGLPSDRFSAERTGGSVSTLTIQRTQQEDSAVYLCASSSQGYEQFFGPGTRLTVL.

This clone appeared a few times. This chain joins TRBV4-2 and TRBJ2-5; 10 nucleotides align to TRBD2. V shed 2 bases, J shed 5 bases, and the junction held 11 bases outside the gene matches. This CDR3 has 17 amino acids. CDR1 is LGHNA and CDR2 is YNFKEQ in the germline V gene. CDR3 in DNA: TGTGCCAGCAGCCAAATGAGCGGGGGGGCCTCTTGGGAGACCCAGTACTTC. This sequence encodes CASSQMSGGASWETQYF.

This clone was recorded a few times. The genes are TRBV2 and TRBJ2-1; 9 nucleotides line up with TRBD1. V shed 7 bases, J shed 8 bases, and the junction held 6 bases outside the gene matches. Germline V lookup: CDR1 SNHLY, CDR2 FYNNEI. CDR3 length: 13 residues. CDR3 in DNA: TGTGCCAGCAATAGGGACAGGGCCGATGAGCAGTTCTTC. It codes for CASNRDRADEQFF.

The rearrangement uses TRBV19 and TRBJ2-3, with 15 bases fitting TRBD2. The junction had 2 bases not matched to a gene; V was cut back by 1 base and J by 3 bases. Per the germline V gene, CDR1 is LNHDA and CDR2 is SQIVND (reference sequence). The CDR3 contains 17 residues. In nucleotides, the CDR3 is TGTGCCAGTAGTATAGTTGGGACTAGCGGGAGGACAGATACGCAGTATTTT. This translates into CASSIVGTSGRTDTQYF. The full variable domain, its missing parts supplied by reference TRBV19 and TRBJ2-3, is DGGITQSPKYLFRKEGQNVTLSCEQNLNHDAMYWYRQDPGQGLRLIYYSQIVNDFQKGDIAEGYSVSREKKESFPLTVTSAQKNPTAFYLCASSIVGTSGRTDTQYFGPGTRLTVL.

This clone was observed a few times. The V and J genes are TRBV2 and TRBJ2-1; the D is unclear. Germline assignment: CDR1 SNHLY and CDR2 FYNNEI. This CDR3 contains 15 residues. Trimming left V 2 bases short and J 5 bases short, with 13 bases between. In nucleotides, the CDR3 is TGTGCCAGCAGTGAAAGATCCCGGGTGGACAATGAGCAGTTCTTC. Its translation is CASSERSRVDNEQFF.

This clone was seen only a few times. CDR3 DNA sequence: TGTGCCAGCAGCTCCCGGCGGCTAGCGGATGACAATGAGCAGTTCTTC. It encodes CASSSRRLADDNEQFF. The chain combines TRBV7-9 with TRBJ2-1, with TRBD2 matching over 7 bases. The CDR3 totals 16 residues. V was clipped by 4 bases and J by 5 bases; unmatched bases: 11. Germline V gives CDR1 SEHNR, CDR2 FQNEAQ (reference sequence).

The chain recombines TRBV1 with TRBJ2-1; the table names TRBD2, a call not compared with the DNA. TRBV1 is assigned pseudogene status. The CDR3 is 15 residues long. The CDR3 reads CTSSQDVLAGAEQFF. Written as DNA, the CDR3 is TGCACCAGCAGCCAAGATGTCCTAGCGGGGGCTGAGCAGTTCTTC.

This clone was seen a handful of times. This chain links TRBV30 with TRBJ2-3, with 9 bases identical to TRBD1. The CDR3 runs 16 residues. In germline, CDR1 is GTSNPN, CDR2 SVGIG (reference sequence). V dropped 4 bases and J dropped 3; count of bases not matched to a gene: 11. CDR3 in DNA: TGTGCCTGGATGTACCGAGGACAGGGGAAGACAGATACGCAGTATTTT. Translating gives CAWMYRGQGKTDTQYF.

The rearrangement uses TRBV5-1 and TRBJ2-1; TRBD2 is a possible D gene (6 bases). V was shortened by 2 bases and J by 12 bases, with 12 bases between the two germline ends. The CDR3 extends over 12 amino acids. Germline CDR1 and CDR2: SGHRS and YFSETQ. CDR3 nucleotides: TGCGCCAGCAGCTTTCCCCCAGCGGGGCAGTTCTTC. Translated: CASSFPPAGQFF.

The chain has TRBV6-1 and TRBJ1-5; unclear D gene. This CDR3 region has 14 residues. Germline assignment: CDR1 MNHNS and CDR2 SASEGT. With 8 bases removed from V and 6 bases from J, the gap between germline ends came to 17 bases. CDR3 DNA: TGTGCCAGCCTCGAGACCGTGGCAGGTCAGCCCCAGCATTTT. Translating gives CASLETVAGQPQHF.

This clone was seen only a few times. The chain carries TRBV19 and TRBJ1-1, with 9 bases lining up with TRBD1. V was clipped by 8 bases and J by 1 base; unmatched bases: 8. The CDR3 runs to 15 residues. Germline CDR1 and CDR2: LNHDA and SQIVND (reference sequence). CDR3 in amino acids: CASYLGTGQNTEAFF. The CDR3 DNA reads as TGTGCCAGTTACCTTGGGACAGGGCAGAACACTGAAGCTTTCTTT.

The V call is TRBV2, the J call TRBJ2-5; TRBD1 matches 10 bases. The J call could be wrong; TRBJ2-7 is a better fit for the DNA end. This CDR3 is 14 amino acids long. The V gene's germline CDR1 is SNHLY and CDR2 FYNNEI. In DNA form, the CDR3 reads TGTGCCAGCAGTGCCGGGACAGGGGACTACGAGCAGTACTTC. Translation gives CASSAGTGDYEQYF.

The gene calls are TRBV2 and TRBJ1-1; 7 bases line up with TRBD1. Germline lookup yields CDR1 SNHLY and CDR2 FYNNEI. The CDR3 is 13 amino acids. The ends lost 6 bases at V and 2 bases at J; junction bases unmatched: 3. The CDR3 region has the DNA TGTGCCAGCAGCCGGGACAGAAACACTGAAGCTTTCTTT. Protein product: CASSRDRNTEAFF.

The CDR3 DNA sequence: TGTGCCAGCAGCGCCGGGACTATCCAAGAGACCCAGTACTTC. Translated: CASSAGTIQETQYF. V gene TRBV9 combines with J gene TRBJ2-5; 7 nucleotides line up with TRBD2. Germline CDR1 SGDLS, CDR2 YYNGEE. Unmatched junction bases numbered 3, after V lost 3 bases and J lost 1 base. This CDR3 has 14 residues.

V is TRBV19 and J is TRBJ1-1; a possible D gene is TRBD1 (5 bases). CDR3 length equals 15 residues. Germline lookup yields CDR1 LNHDA and CDR2 SQIVND (reference sequence). Trimming cost V 7 bases and J 0 bases, with 15 bases left between them. The CDR3 DNA follows: TGTGCCAGTAAGAATACAGGCCTCCTGAACACTGAAGCTTTCTTT. It specifies CASKNTGLLNTEAFF.

J is TRBJ2-1 and V is TRBV2; D perhaps matches TRBD2 (6 bases). Deletions cut 8 bases from V and 5 bases from J, with 13 bases between. The CDR3 has 13 residues. From germline, CDR1 is SNHLY and CDR2 FYNNEI. The CDR3 spells CASETGLNNEQFF. The CDR3 coding sequence is TGTGCCAGCGAAACGGGACTGAACAATGAGCAGTTCTTC. Full variable domain (missing parts from reference TRBV2 and TRBJ2-1): EPEVTQTPSHQVTQMGQEVILRCVPISNHLYFYWYRQILGQKVEFLVSFYNNEISEKSEIFDDQFSVERPDGSNFTLKIRSTKLEDSAMYFCASETGLNNEQFFGPGTRLTVL.

The chain links TRBV29-1 to TRBJ2-3; 10 bases are a match to TRBD2. The CDR3 loop spans 14 amino acids. The germline V gene encodes CDR1 SQVTM and CDR2 ANQGSEA. The V and J ends lost 3 bases and 3 bases, in that order; junction bases with no gene match: 3. CDR3 in amino acids: CSVDPSGSTDTQYF. CDR3 nucleotide sequence: TGCAGCGTTGATCCTAGCGGGAGTACAGATACGCAGTATTTT.

This chain links TRBV27 with TRBJ2-3, with 8 bases aligning to TRBD2. The CDR3 loop spans 17 amino acids. V was clipped by 2 bases and J by 4 bases; unmatched bases: 11. CDR1 and CDR2 from the germline V gene are MNHEY and SMNVEV (reference sequence). This CDR3 is CASSLGLRLAGSDTQYF. CDR3 DNA sequence: TGTGCCAGCAGTTTAGGGCTCCGGCTAGCGGGTTCAGATACGCAGTATTTT.

The V and J genes are TRBV5-1 and TRBJ1-2; TRBD1 matches 9 bases. J was trimmed by 3 bases and V by 2 bases; bases with no gene match: 2. The CDR3 length is 14 residues. Germline V gene lookup returns CDR1 SGHRS and CDR2 YFSETQ. This CDR3 is CASSLTGGHYGYTF. The CDR3 DNA reads as TGCGCCAGCAGCTTAACAGGGGGCCACTATGGCTACACCTTC.

The sample holds a few counts of this clone. V and J are TRBV29-1 and TRBJ1-2; D might be TRBD1 (5 bases). The CDR3 length is 13 residues. Per the germline V gene, CDR1 is SQVTM and CDR2 is ANQGSEA. Between the trimmed V and J ends, which lost 1 base and 8 bases, there was a span of 14 bases. The CDR3 protein is CSVEVPGPLGYTF. CDR3 nucleotide sequence: TGCAGCGTTGAAGTGCCAGGGCCTCTAGGCTACACCTTC.

A few counts support this clone. The genes are TRBV7-9 and TRBJ2-7, with 10 bases identical to TRBD2. Looked up from germline, CDR1 is SEHNR and CDR2 is FQNEAQ (reference sequence). V dropped 5 bases and J dropped 4; count of bases not matched to a gene: 5. The CDR3 runs 14 residues. The CDR3 loop is CASSPSGGFYEQYF. The DNA for the CDR3 is TGTGCCAGCAGCCCTAGCGGGGGATTTTACGAGCAGTACTTC. Full variable domain (missing parts from reference TRBV7-9 and TRBJ2-7): DTGVSQNPRHKITKRGQNVTFRCDPISEHNRLYWYRQTLGQGPEFLTYFQNEAQLEKSRLLSDRFSAERPKGSFSTLEIQRTEQGDSAMYLCASSPSGGFYEQYFGPGTRLTVT.

This chain joins TRBV30 and TRBJ2-5; TRBD2 matches 7 bases. The V gene end was trimmed by 4 bases and the J gene end by 1 base; junction bases not matched to a gene: 9. Per the germline V gene, CDR1 is GTSNPN and CDR2 is SVGIG (reference sequence). The CDR3 covers 15 residues. As DNA, the CDR3 is TGTGCCTGGACCCCGCGGGGGTTCCCCCAAGAGACCCAGTACTTC. Protein product: CAWTPRGFPQETQYF.

The rearrangement links TRBV6-5 to TRBJ2-1, with D possibly matching TRBD2 (5 bases). V gave up 9 bases and J gave up 6 bases, with 21 bases separating them. The CDR3 sequence is 15 residues long. CDR1 MNHEY and CDR2 SVGAGI come from the germline V gene. The CDR3 DNA follows: TGTGCCAGTAAGTTGGAGCGACTACAAGGCAATGAGCAGTTCTTC. It yields the protein CASKLERLQGNEQFF.